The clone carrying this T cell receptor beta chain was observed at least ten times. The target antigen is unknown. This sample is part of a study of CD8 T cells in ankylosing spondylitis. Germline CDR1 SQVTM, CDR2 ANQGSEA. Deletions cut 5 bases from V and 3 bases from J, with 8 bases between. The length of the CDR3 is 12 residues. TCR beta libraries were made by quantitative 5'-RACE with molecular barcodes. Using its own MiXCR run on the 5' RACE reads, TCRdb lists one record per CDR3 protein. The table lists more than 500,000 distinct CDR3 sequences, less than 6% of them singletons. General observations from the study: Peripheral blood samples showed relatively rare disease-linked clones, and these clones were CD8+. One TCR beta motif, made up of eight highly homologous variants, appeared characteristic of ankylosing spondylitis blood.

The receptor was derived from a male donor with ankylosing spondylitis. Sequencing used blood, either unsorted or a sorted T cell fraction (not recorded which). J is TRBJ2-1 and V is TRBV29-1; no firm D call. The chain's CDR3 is CSVRTHYNEQFF. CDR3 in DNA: TGCAGCGTTAGGACGCACTACAATGAGCAGTTCTTC.